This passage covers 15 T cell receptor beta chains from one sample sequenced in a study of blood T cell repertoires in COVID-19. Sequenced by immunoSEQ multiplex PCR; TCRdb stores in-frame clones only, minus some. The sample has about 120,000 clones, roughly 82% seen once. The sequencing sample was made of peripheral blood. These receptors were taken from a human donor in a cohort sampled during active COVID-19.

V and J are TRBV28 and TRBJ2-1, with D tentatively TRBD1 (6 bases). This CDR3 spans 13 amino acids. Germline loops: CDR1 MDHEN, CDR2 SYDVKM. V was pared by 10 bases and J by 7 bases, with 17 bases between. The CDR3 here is CATAGDPLNEQFF. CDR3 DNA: TGTGCCACCGCAGGGGACCCTCTTAATGAGCAGTTCTTC. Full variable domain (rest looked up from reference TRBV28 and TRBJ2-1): DVKVTQSSRYLVKRTGEKVFLECVQDMDHENMFWYRQDPGLGLRLIYFSYDVKMKEKGDIPEGYSVSREKKERFSLILESASTNQTSMYLCATAGDPLNEQFFGPGTRLTVL.

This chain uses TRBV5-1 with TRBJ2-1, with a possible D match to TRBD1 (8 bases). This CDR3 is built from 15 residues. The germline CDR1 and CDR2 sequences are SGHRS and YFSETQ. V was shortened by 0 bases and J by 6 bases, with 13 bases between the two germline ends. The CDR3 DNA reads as TGCGCCAGCAGCTTGGGGACAGGGAGGGTCAATGAGCAGTTCTTC. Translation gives CASSLGTGRVNEQFF.

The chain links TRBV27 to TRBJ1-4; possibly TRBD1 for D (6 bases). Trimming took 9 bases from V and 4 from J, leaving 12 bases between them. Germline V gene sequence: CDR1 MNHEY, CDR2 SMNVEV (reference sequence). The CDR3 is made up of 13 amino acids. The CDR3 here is CASSGQINEKLFF. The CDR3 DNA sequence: TGTGCCAGTAGTGGACAGATTAATGAAAAACTGTTTTTT.

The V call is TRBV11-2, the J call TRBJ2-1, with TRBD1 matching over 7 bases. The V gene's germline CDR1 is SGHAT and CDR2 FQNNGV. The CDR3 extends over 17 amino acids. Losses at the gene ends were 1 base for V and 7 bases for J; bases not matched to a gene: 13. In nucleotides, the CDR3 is TGTGCCAGCAGCTTAGTAGTCGGTGCAGGGGGATTGAATGAGCAGTTCTTC. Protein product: CASSLVVGAGGLNEQFF.

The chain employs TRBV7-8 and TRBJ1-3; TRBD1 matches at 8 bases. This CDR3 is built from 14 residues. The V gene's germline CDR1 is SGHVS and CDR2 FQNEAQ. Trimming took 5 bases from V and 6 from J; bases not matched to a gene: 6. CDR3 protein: CASSQGAAENTIYF. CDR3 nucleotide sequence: TGTGCCAGCAGCCAGGGGGCGGCGGAAAACACCATATATTTT.

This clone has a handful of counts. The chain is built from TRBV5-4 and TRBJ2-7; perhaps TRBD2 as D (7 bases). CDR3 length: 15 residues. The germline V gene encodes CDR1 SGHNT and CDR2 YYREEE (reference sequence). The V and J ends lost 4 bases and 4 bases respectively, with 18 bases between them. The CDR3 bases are TGTGCCAGCAGCCCCACCCGGGGGGCCATATACGAGCAGTACTTC. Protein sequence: CASSPTRGAIYEQYF.

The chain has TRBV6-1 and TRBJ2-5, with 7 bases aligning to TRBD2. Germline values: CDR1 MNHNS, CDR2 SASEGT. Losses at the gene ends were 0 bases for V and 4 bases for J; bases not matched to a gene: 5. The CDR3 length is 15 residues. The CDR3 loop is CASSEAKAGRETQYF. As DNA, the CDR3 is TGTGCCAGCAGTGAAGCGAAAGCGGGACGAGAGACCCAGTACTTC.

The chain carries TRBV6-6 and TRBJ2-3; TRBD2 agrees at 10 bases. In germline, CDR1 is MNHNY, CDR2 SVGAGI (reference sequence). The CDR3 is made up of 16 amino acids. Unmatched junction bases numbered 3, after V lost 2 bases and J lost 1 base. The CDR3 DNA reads TGTGCCAGCAGTTACGGGAGCGGGGGGGGCACAGATACGCAGTATTTT. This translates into CASSYGSGGGTDTQYF.

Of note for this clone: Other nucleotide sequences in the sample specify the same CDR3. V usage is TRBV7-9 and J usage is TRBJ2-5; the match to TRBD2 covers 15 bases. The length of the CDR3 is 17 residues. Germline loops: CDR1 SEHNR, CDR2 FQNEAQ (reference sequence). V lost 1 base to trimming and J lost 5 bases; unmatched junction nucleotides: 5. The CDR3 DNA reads TGTGCCAGCAGCTTAGGGACTAGCGGGGGGGGGCGGGAGACCCAGTACTTC. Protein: CASSLGTSGGGRETQYF.

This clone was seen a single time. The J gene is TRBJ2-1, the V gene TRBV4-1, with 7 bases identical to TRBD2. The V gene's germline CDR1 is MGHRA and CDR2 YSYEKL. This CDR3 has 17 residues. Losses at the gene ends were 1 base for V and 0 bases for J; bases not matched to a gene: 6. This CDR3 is CASSQVWGGSSYNEQFF. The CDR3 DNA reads TGCGCCAGCAGCCAAGTGTGGGGGGGGAGCTCCTACAATGAGCAGTTCTTC.

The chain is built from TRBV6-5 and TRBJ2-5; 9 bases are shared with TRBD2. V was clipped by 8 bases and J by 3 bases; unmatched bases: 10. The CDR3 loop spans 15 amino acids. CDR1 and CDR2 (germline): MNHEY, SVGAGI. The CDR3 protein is CASWRGGAEEETQYF. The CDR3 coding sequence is TGTGCCAGCTGGCGGGGGGGTGCGGAAGAAGAGACCCAGTACTTC.

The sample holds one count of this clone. The chain's CDR3 is CASRGLAGGRDTQYF. CDR3 nucleotides: TGTGCCAGCAGGGGACTAGCGGGGGGGCGAGATACGCAGTATTTT. The chain uses TRBV2 and TRBJ2-3, with TRBD2 identical over 16 bases. The CDR3 is 15 residues long. V trimming: 6 bases; J trimming: 5 bases; junction bases outside the gene matches: 2. Germline CDR1 is SNHLY and CDR2 is FYNNEI.

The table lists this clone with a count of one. CDR3 loop: CASTERAVNEQFF. CDR3 DNA sequence: TGTGCCAGCACAGAGAGGGCTGTCAATGAGCAGTTCTTC. The chain combines TRBV6-5 with TRBJ2-1; D perhaps matches TRBD2 (5 bases). Trimming stripped 7 bases from V and 6 bases from J, with 13 bases between. This CDR3 contains 13 residues. Germline CDR1 and CDR2: MNHEY and SVGAGI.

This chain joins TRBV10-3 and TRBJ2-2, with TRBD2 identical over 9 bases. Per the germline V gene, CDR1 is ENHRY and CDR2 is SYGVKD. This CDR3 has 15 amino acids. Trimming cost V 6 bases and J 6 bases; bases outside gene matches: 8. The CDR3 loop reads CAISPGLARSGELFF. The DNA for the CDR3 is TGTGCCATCAGCCCGGGACTAGCACGATCCGGGGAGCTGTTTTTT.

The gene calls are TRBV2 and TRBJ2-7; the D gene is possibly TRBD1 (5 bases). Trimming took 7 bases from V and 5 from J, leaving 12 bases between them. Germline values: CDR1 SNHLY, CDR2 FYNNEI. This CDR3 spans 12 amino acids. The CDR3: CASNRRTDEQYF. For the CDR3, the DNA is TGTGCCAGCAACAGGAGAACCGACGAGCAGTACTTC.